The 2 T cell receptor beta chains below were found in one sample sequenced in a study of CD8+ T cells in alopecia areata (dated by TCRdb to 2016 to 2018). The library was produced with the immunoSEQ multiplex PCR assay. RNA was extracted from all samples and reverse transcribed into cDNA, which served as template for TCR sequencing. As stored in TCRdb, this immuneACCESS dataset retains in-frame rearrangements with V and J assigned. A fraction of the clones does not appear; measured against another copy, unresolved V genes explain less than half of the discrepancy, and the remainder lacks a known reason. For this sample the table gives around 190,000 clones, of which over 60% were detected only once. The ten most abundant clones make up roughly 4.2% of the sample. The time point label corresponds to: approximately 4 weeks on oral tofacitinib. Per the publication, the treatment or condition label means: oral pan-JAK inhibitor, 5-10 mg twice daily.

The starting material was CD4+ T cells sorted from blood, obtained at week 4, from a patient treated with tofacitinib. The receptors come from a human donor with alopecia areata.

The CDR3 loop reads CASKVGQGFHEQFF. The DNA of the CDR3 is TGTGCCAGCAAGGTGGGACAGGGGTTCCATGAGCAGTTCTTC. The chain joins TRBV11-1 to TRBJ2-1; TRBD1 matches at 10 bases. Trimming at V came to 7 bases and at J to 8 bases, leaving 8 bases not matched to a gene. Looked up from germline, CDR1 is SGHAT and CDR2 is FQDESV (reference sequence). The CDR3 consists of 14 residues. Combining the CDR3 with reference TRBV11-1 and TRBJ2-1 gives the whole variable domain EAEVAQSPRYKITEKSQAVAFWCDPISGHATLYWYRQILGQGPELLVQFQDESVVDDSQLPKDRFSAERLKGVDSTLKIQPAELGDSAMYLCASKVGQGFHEQFFGPGTRLTVL.

The rearrangement joins TRBV7-9 to TRBJ1-1; 7 bases line up with TRBD1. The ends lost 4 bases at V and 2 bases at J; junction bases unmatched: 4. Looked up from germline, CDR1 is SEHNR and CDR2 is FQNEAQ (reference sequence). There are 14 residues in the CDR3. The CDR3 DNA follows: TGTGCCAGCAGCTCCCAGGGGGTAAACACTGAAGCTTTCTTT. Amino acid sequence: CASSSQGVNTEAFF. Supplemented by reference TRBV7-9 and TRBJ1-1, the full variable domain reads DTGVSQNPRHKITKRGQNVTFRCDPISEHNRLYWYRQTLGQGPEFLTYFQNEAQLEKSRLLSDRFSAERPKGSFSTLEIQRTEQGDSAMYLCASSSQGVNTEAFFGQGTRLTVV.